The table lists the clone carrying this T cell receptor (beta chain) with many counts. Its specificity is not known. This sample is part of a study of beta chain features in type 1 diabetes. Across the whole study: Patients were similar to healthy donors in age and gender (as well as in cell yields). Findings and caveats of the study: In every one of the four CD4+ subsets, TCRB CDR3s were moderately but significantly shorter in Type 1 diabetes patients.

Germline V gene lookup returns CDR1 SEHNR and CDR2 FQNEAQ (reference sequence). V lost 5 bases and J lost 5, with 7 bases in between. This CDR3 region has 12 residues. Since all of the isolated RNA was reverse transcribed, expressed TCRB transcripts were what got sequenced. The protocol was immunoSEQ multiplex PCR, while the TCRdb copy is restricted to in-frame clones and leaves out a portion. The table lists 150,000 to 200,000 clones, roughly 8% of them singletons, with 0.54% in the top ten. The rearrangement uses TRBV7-9 and TRBJ2-1; D is perhaps TRBD2 (6 bases). The source is a woman between 18 and 29 years old with type 1 diabetes. Sequenced input: central memory CD4+ T cells from blood. CDR3 DNA: TGTGCCAGCAGCGGGGAGGACAATGAGCAGTTCTTC. The encoded protein is CASSGEDNEQFF.